A selection of T cell receptor beta chains follows, all from one sample in a study of CD8 T cells in ankylosing spondylitis. Via MiXCR, TCRdb re-called the 5' RACE reads, giving one row per CDR3 protein. The repertoire holds 340,000 or so distinct CDR3 sequences, with about 14% as singletons. The sequencing sample was made of blood, either unsorted or a sorted T cell fraction (not recorded which). The origin of the receptors is a male donor with ankylosing spondylitis or in good health (not recorded which). CDR3s include the opening cysteine and the closing phenylalanine or tryptophan. The D gene is left open where the match is weak. Size tells how often a clone was seen (once, few, many) or the class of an expanded clone, and some rows leave it out.

D	J	size	length	V	CDR3	DNA
-	TRBJ1-2	-	14	TRBV5-1	CASSLAKGGYGYTF	TGCGCCAGCAGCTTGGCCAAGGGTGGCTATGGCTACACCTTC
-	TRBJ1-2	-	12	TRBV6-1	CASSEADYGYTF	TGTGCCAGCAGTGAAGCAGACTATGGCTACACCTTC
-	TRBJ1-5	-	13	TRBV12-3/TRBV12-4	CASSWDGNQPQHF	TGTGCCAGCAGCTGGGACGGAAATCAGCCCCAGCATTTT
-	TRBJ2-2	many	15	TRBV6-5	CASSYSDQNTGELFF	TGTGCCAGCAGTTACTCTGACCAGAACACCGGGGAGCTGTTTTTT
TRBD1	TRBJ1-1	many	14	TRBV5-1	CASRNSDRDTEAFF	TGCGCCAGCAGGAATTCCGACAGGGACACTGAAGCTTTCTTT
TRBD2	TRBJ2-7	-	14	TRBV6-2/TRBV6-3	CASSSAGGMSEQYF	TGTGCCAGCAGTTCTGCGGGAGGGATGTCCGAGCAGTACTTC
-	TRBJ1-2	few	14	TRBV10-2	CASSFGGGQVGYTF	TGCGCCAGCTCTTTTGGTGGGGGCCAAGTAGGCTACACCTTC
-	TRBJ1-5	few	13	TRBV15	CATMGRGNQPQHF	TGTGCCACCATGGGCAGGGGCAATCAGCCCCAGCATTTT
-	TRBJ2-3	-	13	TRBV10-2	CASRDFLTDTQYF	TGCGCCAGCCGGGACTTCCTCACAGATACGCAGTATTTT
TRBD1	TRBJ1-6	few	16	TRBV5-1	CASSSGYGTGDSPLHF	TGCGCCAGCAGCAGCGGGTACGGGACAGGGGATTCACCCCTCCACTTT
TRBD1	TRBJ2-2	few	17	TRBV5-1	CASSLAFSPGGTGELFF	TGCGCCAGCAGCTTGGCCTTTTCTCCAGGGGGCACCGGGGAGCTGTTTTTT
-	TRBJ2-5	-	14	TRBV7-2	CASSPSSVRETQYF	TGTGCCAGCAGCCCCTCGAGTGTCCGCGAGACCCAGTACTTC
TRBD1	TRBJ1-1	few	16	TRBV5-1	CASSLVTGREMTEAFF	TGCGCCAGCAGCTTGGTGACAGGGCGTGAAATGACTGAAGCTTTCTTT
TRBD1	TRBJ1-5	-	14	TRBV29-1	CSVASGTGVQPQHF	TGCAGCGTAGCCTCCGGGACAGGGGTTCAGCCCCAGCATTTT
-	TRBJ1-2	many	15	TRBV29-1	CSVEDPRSSNYGYTF	TGCAGCGTTGAAGATCCCAGGAGCTCTAACTATGGCTACACCTTC
-	TRBJ2-3	few	14	TRBV25-1	CASSDSLSTDTQYF	TGTGCCAGCAGTGATAGCCTGAGCACAGATACGCAGTATTTT
-	TRBJ1-1	few	12	TRBV29-1	CSVAGGNTEAFF	TGCAGCGTTGCGGGAGGTAACACTGAAGCTTTCTTT
-	TRBJ1-2	-	14	TRBV5-1	CASSLNEGGYGYTF	TGCGCCAGCAGCTTGAATGAGGGCGGGTATGGCTACACCTTC
-	TRBJ2-3	-	14	TRBV9	CASSVDGVTDTQYF	TGTGCCAGCAGCGTAGATGGTGTCACAGATACGCAGTATTTT
TRBD2	TRBJ2-3	few	16	TRBV7-9	CASSLAGLALVDTQYF	TGTGCCAGCAGCCTTGCGGGACTAGCTCTTGTTGATACGCAGTATTTT
TRBD2	TRBJ2-1	few	18	TRBV5-1	CASSLERGGSSSYNEQFF	TGCGCCAGCAGCTTGGAACGGGGGGGTTCTAGCTCCTACAATGAGCAGTTCTTC
-	TRBJ2-2	-	14	TRBV7-9	CASSLGVPAGELFF	TGTGCCAGCAGCTTAGGAGTACCGGCCGGGGAGCTGTTTTTT
-	TRBJ2-3	-	16	TRBV5-1	CASRLAEDRSTDTQYF	TGCGCCAGCAGGCTGGCCGAGGACAGAAGCACAGATACGCAGTATTTT
-	TRBJ2-5	few	13	TRBV10-3	CAISESARETQYF	TGTGCCATCAGTGAGTCCGCCAGAGAGACCCAGTACTTC